This TCR beta chain was captured by sequencing in a study of blood T cell repertoires in COVID-19. Study-wide background: The origin of the acute and convalescent COVID-19 samples was the United States, Italy and Spain. In each case, the material was cDNA or gDNA derived from T cells, B-cell-depleted T cells, or PBMCs.

Under the authors' procedure: Amplification with reference gene primers provided the estimates of nucleated cell counts. Here immunoSEQ multiplex PCR was the method, and the copy in TCRdb shows in-frame clones only, minus some. That table gives V, J and clone size, and the DNA gave D and trimming. The sample holds more than 65,000 clones; around 80% are singletons and the top ten take over 7%. The germline V and J ends were trimmed by 4 bases and 1 base, with 7 bases remaining between them. Germline-derived CDR1 and CDR2 are MGHRA and YSYEKL. The CDR3 length is 13 residues. The sequenced material came from peripheral blood. The chain links TRBV4-1 to TRBJ1-1; tentative D call: TRBD1 (5 bases). The source is a human donor in a cohort sampled during active COVID-19. Here the CDR3 DNA reads TGCGCCAGCAGCCGGAGGGGGAACACTGAAGCTTTCTTT. Protein: CASSRRGNTEAFF.